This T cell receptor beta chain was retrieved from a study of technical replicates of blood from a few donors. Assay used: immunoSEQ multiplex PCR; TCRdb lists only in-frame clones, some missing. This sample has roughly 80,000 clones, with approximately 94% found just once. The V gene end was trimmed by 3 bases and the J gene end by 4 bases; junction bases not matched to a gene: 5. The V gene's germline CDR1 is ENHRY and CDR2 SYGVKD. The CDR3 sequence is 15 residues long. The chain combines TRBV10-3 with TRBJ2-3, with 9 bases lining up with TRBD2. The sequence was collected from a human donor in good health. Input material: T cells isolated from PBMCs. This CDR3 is CAISDLTSGPDTQYF. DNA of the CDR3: TGTGCCATCAGTGATCTTACTAGCGGGCCAGATACGCAGTATTTT.